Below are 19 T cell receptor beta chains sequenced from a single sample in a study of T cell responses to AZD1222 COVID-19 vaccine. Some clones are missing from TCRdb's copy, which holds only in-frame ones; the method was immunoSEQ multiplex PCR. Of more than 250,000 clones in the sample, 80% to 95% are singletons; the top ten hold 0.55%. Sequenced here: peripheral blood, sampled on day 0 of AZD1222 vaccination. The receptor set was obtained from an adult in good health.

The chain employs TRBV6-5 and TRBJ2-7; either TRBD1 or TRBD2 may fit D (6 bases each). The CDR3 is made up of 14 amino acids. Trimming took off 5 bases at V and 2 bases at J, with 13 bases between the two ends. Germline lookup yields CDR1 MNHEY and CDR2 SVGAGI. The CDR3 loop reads CASSPSGGPYEQYF. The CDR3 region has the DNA TGTGCCAGCAGTCCCAGTGGGGGGCCCTACGAGCAGTACTTC.

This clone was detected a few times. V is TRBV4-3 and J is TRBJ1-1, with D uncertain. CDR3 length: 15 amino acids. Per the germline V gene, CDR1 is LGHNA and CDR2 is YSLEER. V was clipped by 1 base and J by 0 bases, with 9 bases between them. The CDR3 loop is CASSQALTVNTEAFF. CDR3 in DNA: TGCGCCAGCAGCCAAGCTCTAACCGTGAACACTGAAGCTTTCTTT.

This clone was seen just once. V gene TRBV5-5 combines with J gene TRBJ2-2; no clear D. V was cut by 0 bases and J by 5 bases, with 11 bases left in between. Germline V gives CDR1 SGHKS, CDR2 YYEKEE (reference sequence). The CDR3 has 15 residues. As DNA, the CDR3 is TGTGCCAGCAGCTTGGATGGAGATCGTACCGGGGAGCTGTTTTTT. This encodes CASSLDGDRTGELFF.

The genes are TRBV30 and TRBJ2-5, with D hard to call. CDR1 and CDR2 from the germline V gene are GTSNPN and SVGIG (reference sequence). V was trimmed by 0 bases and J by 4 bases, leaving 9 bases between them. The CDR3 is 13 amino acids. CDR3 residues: CAWSVLGIETQYF. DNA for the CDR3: TGTGCCTGGAGTGTACTGGGAATAGAGACCCAGTACTTC.

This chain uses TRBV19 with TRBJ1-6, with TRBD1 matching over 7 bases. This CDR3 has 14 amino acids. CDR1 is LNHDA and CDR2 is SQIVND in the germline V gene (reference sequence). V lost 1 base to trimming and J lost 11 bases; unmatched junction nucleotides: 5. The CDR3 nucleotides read TGTGCCAGTAGTATAGCCCGGGACAGAACACCCCTCCACTTT. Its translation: CASSIARDRTPLHF. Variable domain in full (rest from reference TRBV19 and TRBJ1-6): DGGITQSPKYLFRKEGQNVTLSCEQNLNHDAMYWYRQDPGQGLRLIYYSQIVNDFQKGDIAEGYSVSREKKESFPLTVTSAQKNPTAFYLCASSIARDRTPLHFGNGTRLTVT.

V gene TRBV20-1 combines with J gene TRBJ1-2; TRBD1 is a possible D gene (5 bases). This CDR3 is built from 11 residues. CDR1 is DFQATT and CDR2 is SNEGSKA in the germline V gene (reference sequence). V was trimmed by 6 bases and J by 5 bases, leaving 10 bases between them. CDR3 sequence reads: CSAPDSYGYTF. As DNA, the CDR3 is TGCAGTGCCCCAGACAGTTATGGCTACACCTTC.

The CDR3 protein is CASGPPPAVHYEQYF. CDR3 bases: TGTGCCAGCGGACCGCCCCCCGCGGTTCACTACGAGCAGTACTTC. This chain connects TRBV7-9 to TRBJ2-7; D ambiguous. Germline V gene sequence: CDR1 SEHNR, CDR2 FQNEAQ (reference sequence). Trimming left V 8 bases short and J 3 bases short, with 20 bases between. The CDR3 has 15 amino acids.

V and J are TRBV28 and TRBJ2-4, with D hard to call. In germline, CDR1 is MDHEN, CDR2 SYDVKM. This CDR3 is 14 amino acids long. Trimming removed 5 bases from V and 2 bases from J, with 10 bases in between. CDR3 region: CASSLASTKNIQYF. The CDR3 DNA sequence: TGTGCCAGCAGTCTCGCCTCTACCAAAAACATTCAGTACTTC.

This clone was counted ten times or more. CDR3 in DNA: TGTGCCAGCAGCTTCCGGGACAGGGGGGATAGCCCCCAGCATTTT. Protein: CASSFRDRGDSPQHF. J is TRBJ1-5 and V is TRBV7-6; the match to TRBD1 covers 11 bases. There are 15 residues in the CDR3. Per the germline V gene, CDR1 is SGHVS and CDR2 is FNYEAQ. Trimming cost V 3 bases and J 10 bases; bases outside gene matches: 8. The variable domain in full, with the rest retrieved from reference TRBV7-6 and TRBJ1-5, is GAGVSQSPRYKVTKRGQDVALRCDPISGHVSLYWYRQALGQGPEFLTYFNYEAQQDKSGLPNDRFSAERPEGSISTLTIQRTEQRDSAMYRCASSFRDRGDSPQHFGDGTRLSIL.

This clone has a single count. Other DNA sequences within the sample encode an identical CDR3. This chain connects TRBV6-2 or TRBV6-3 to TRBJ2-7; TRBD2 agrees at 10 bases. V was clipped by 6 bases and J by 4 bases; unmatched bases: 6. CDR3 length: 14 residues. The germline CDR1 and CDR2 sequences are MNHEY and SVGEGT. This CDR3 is CASSYGTSAYEQYF. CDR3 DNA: TGTGCCAGCAGCTATGGGACTAGCGCGTACGAGCAGTACTTC.

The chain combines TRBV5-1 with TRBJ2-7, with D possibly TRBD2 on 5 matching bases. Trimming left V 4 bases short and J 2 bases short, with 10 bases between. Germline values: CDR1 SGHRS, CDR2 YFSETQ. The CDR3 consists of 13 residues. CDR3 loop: CASSIREPYEQYF. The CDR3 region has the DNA TGCGCCAGCAGCATCCGGGAACCCTACGAGCAGTACTTC. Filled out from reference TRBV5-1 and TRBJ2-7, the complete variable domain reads KAGVTQTPRYLIKTRGQQVTLSCSPISGHRSVSWYQQTPGQGLQFLFEYFSETQRNKGNFPGRFSGRQFSNSRSEMNVSTLELGDSALYLCASSIREPYEQYFGPGTRLTVT.

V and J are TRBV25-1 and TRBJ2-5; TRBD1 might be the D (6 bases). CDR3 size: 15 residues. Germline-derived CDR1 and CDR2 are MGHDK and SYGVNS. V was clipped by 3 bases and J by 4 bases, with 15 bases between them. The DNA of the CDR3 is TGTGCCAGCAGTGACTATCAGGGGTTCCCAGAGACCCAGTACTTC. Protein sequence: CASSDYQGFPETQYF.

This CDR3 reads CASSLTGADEKLFF. In DNA form, the CDR3 reads TGTGCCAGCAGCCTCACAGGGGCGGATGAAAAACTGTTTTTT. The chain employs TRBV7-2 and TRBJ1-4; the match to TRBD1 covers 7 bases. The CDR3 is 14 residues long. The germline CDR1 and CDR2 sequences are SGHTA and FQGNSA. Unmatched junction bases numbered 6, after V lost 5 bases and J lost 6 bases.

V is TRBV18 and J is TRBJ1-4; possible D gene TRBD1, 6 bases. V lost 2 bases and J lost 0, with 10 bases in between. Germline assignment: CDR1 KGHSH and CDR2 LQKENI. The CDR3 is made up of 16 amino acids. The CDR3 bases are TGTGCCAGCTCACCAGGACAGAGCTCAACTAATGAAAAACTGTTTTTT. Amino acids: CASSPGQSSTNEKLFF.

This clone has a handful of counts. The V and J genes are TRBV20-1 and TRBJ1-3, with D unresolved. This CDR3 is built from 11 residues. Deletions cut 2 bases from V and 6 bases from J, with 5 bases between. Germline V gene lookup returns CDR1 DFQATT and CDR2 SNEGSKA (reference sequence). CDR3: CSARLENTIYF. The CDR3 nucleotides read TGCAGTGCTAGACTAGAAAACACCATATATTTT.

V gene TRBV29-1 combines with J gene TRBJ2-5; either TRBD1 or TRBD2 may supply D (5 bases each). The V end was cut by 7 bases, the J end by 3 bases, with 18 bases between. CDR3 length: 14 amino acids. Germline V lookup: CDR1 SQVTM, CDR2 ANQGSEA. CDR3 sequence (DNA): TGCAGCGCCGTAGGGACGGATGTTAAAGAGACCCAGTACTTC. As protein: CSAVGTDVKETQYF.

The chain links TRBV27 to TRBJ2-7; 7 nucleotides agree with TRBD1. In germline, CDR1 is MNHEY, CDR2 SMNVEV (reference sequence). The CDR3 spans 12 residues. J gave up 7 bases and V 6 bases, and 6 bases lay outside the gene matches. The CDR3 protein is CASSPTGQEQYF. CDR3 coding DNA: TGTGCCAGCAGCCCGACAGGGCAAGAGCAGTACTTC.

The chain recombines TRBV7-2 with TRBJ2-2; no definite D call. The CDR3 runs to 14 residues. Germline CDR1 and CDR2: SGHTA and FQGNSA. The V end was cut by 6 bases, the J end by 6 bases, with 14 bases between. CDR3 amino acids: CASRPDRSAGELFF. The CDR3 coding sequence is TGTGCCAGCAGACCCGATCGGAGCGCCGGGGAGCTGTTTTTT.

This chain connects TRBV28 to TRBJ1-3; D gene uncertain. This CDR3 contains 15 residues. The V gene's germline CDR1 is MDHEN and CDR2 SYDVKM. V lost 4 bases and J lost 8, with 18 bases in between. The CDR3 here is CASSSPARSGDTIYF. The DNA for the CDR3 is TGTGCCAGCAGTTCCCCCGCCCGGTCCGGGGACACCATATATTTT.